The rows below give T cell receptor beta chains drawn from one sample of a study of shared clonotypes between healthy human individuals. The protocol was immunoSEQ multiplex PCR, while the TCRdb copy is restricted to in-frame clones and leaves out a portion. The sample has about 2.4 million clones; roughly 93% are singletons. Sequenced: naive CD4+ T cells from PBMCs. These receptors originate from a man aged 18-30 years in good health. Some clones in this sample may be carry-over from other donors' samples. CDR3s include the opening cysteine and the closing phenylalanine or tryptophan. The order of the fields is V gene, J gene, clone size, D gene, CDR3 DNA, CDR3 protein. A D gene is named only where the DNA matches it firmly. Size tells how often a clone was seen (once, few, many) or the class of an expanded clone, and some rows leave it out.

V: TRBV28
J: TRBJ2-7
size: .
D: TRBD1
DNA: TGTGCCAGCAGTTTAAACGGACAGGCCTACGAGCAGTACTTC
CDR3: CASSLNGQAYEQYF

V: TRBV19
J: TRBJ1-1
size: .
D: .
DNA: TGTGCCAGTAGTATCAAAATCAACACTGAAGCTTTCTTT
CDR3: CASSIKINTEAFF

V: TRBV29-1
J: TRBJ2-1
size: .
D: .
DNA: TGCAGCGTGGAAGGCAGGGTTCCCCTATACAATGAGCAGTTCTTC
CDR3: CSVEGRVPLYNEQFF

V: TRBV7-8
J: TRBJ2-7
size: .
D: .
DNA: TGTGCCAGCAGCCCTAGGATCCCCCGCTACGAGCAGTACTTC
CDR3: CASSPRIPRYEQYF

V: TRBV15
J: TRBJ1-5
size: once
D: TRBD1
DNA: TGTGCCACCAGCAGTCATGAGGGACAGGGAGAAGTGCCCCAGCATTTT
CDR3: CATSSHEGQGEVPQHF

V: TRBV5-4
J: TRBJ1-2
size: .
D: TRBD1
DNA: TGTGCCAGCAGCTTGTGGACAGGGGTTGGCTACACCTTC
CDR3: CASSLWTGVGYTF

V: TRBV2
J: TRBJ2-7
size: .
D: .
DNA: TGTGCCAGCAGGCCGACCGGGGCGACAGTGATCCTCTACGAGCAGTACTTC
CDR3: CASRPTGATVILYEQYF

V: TRBV21-1
J: TRBJ1-3
size: .
D: .
DNA: TGTGCCAGCAGCAAAGTTGAGTCGCCTGGAAACACCATATATTTT
CDR3: CASSKVESPGNTIYF

V: TRBV25-1
J: TRBJ1-4
size: .
D: TRBD1
DNA: TGTGCCAGCAGTTCCCCGGGACAGGGTCAAACGAATGAAAAACTGTTTTTT
CDR3: CASSSPGQGQTNEKLFF

V: TRBV28
J: TRBJ2-1
size: .
D: .
DNA: TGTGCCAGCAGTTTACCCCCCCGAACCGAGCAGTTCTTC
CDR3: CASSLPPRTEQFF

V: TRBV7-8
J: TRBJ2-7
size: once
D: TRBD1
DNA: TGTGCCAGCAGCTGGGGACAGGGGACGGCCTACGAGCAGTACTTC
CDR3: CASSWGQGTAYEQYF

V: TRBV11-2
J: TRBJ2-2
size: once
D: .
DNA: TGTGCCAGCAGCTTAAGGACACTCACCGGGGAGCTGTTTTTT
CDR3: CASSLRTLTGELFF

V: TRBV18
J: TRBJ2-7
size: .
D: .
DNA: TGTGCCAGCTCAATCGGAGGGCCCTACGAGCAGTACTTC
CDR3: CASSIGGPYEQYF

V: TRBV5-1
J: TRBJ2-1
size: .
D: .
DNA: TGCGCCAGCAGCTTGGTAGCGTCCTCCTACAATGAGCAGTTCTTC
CDR3: CASSLVASSYNEQFF

V: TRBV5-1
J: TRBJ2-1
size: .
D: TRBD2
DNA: TGCGCCAGCAGCACCCAACTAGCGGGAGGTACCTACAATGAGCAGTTCTTC
CDR3: CASSTQLAGGTYNEQFF

V: TRBV7-6
J: TRBJ1-2
size: few
D: .
DNA: TGTGCCAGCACCCCTTTTGAGGCGGACTCTTATGGCTACACCTTC
CDR3: CASTPFEADSYGYTF

V: TRBV5-1
J: TRBJ2-2
size: .
D: .
DNA: TGCGCCAGCAGCTTCCGGGAGTCGGGCACCGGGGAGCTGTTTTTT
CDR3: CASSFRESGTGELFF

V: TRBV30
J: TRBJ1-2
size: .
D: .
DNA: TGTGCCTGGAGTGGCCTACGCGGGCAGGGAAGCTATGGCTACACCTTC
CDR3: CAWSGLRGQGSYGYTF

V: TRBV11-2
J: TRBJ1-1
size: few
D: .
DNA: TGTGCCAGCAGCTCCTCGACCGGGTGGACTGAAGCTTTCTTT
CDR3: CASSSSTGWTEAFF

V: TRBV19
J: TRBJ1-5
size: .
D: .
DNA: TGTGCCAGTAGTACCCCGGGGGAGGGTTTGCGGAATCAGCCCCAGCATTTT
CDR3: CASSTPGEGLRNQPQHF

V: TRBV5-1
J: TRBJ2-7
size: .
D: TRBD1
DNA: TGCGCCAGCGGCCCCGGGACAGGGGACTACGAGCAGTACTTC
CDR3: CASGPGTGDYEQYF

V: TRBV19
J: TRBJ1-2
size: .
D: .
DNA: TGTGCCGGGAAGGGTTACGCTGGCTACACCTTC
CDR3: CAGKGYAGYTF

V: TRBV29-1
J: TRBJ1-3
size: .
D: .
DNA: TGCAGCGTAAACCTTGGGGGCAGGCGTCACTCTGGAAACACCATATATTTT
CDR3: CSVNLGGRRHSGNTIYF

V: TRBV14
J: TRBJ1-1
size: few
D: .
DNA: TGTGCCAGCAGCCAGGATGGAGGAGGCCGGAACACTGAAGCTTTCTTT
CDR3: CASSQDGGGRNTEAFF

V: TRBV6-1
J: TRBJ2-1
size: .
D: TRBD2
DNA: TGTGCCAGCAGTGACCCACGGGGGGGGACCATCCGTGAGCAGTTCTTC
CDR3: CASSDPRGGTIREQFF

V: TRBV7-9
J: TRBJ2-7
size: .
D: TRBD1
DNA: TGTGCCAGCAGCTTAGGGCTGACCCGGGACAGGACAGACTACGAGCAGTACTTC
CDR3: CASSLGLTRDRTDYEQYF

V: TRBV19
J: TRBJ2-6
size: .
D: TRBD1
DNA: TGTGCCAGTAGGGACAGGGGGGGATCTGGGGCCAACGTCCTGACTTTC
CDR3: CASRDRGGSGANVLTF

V: TRBV28
J: TRBJ2-3
size: .
D: .
DNA: TGTGCCAGCAGGGTTAGCACAGATACGCAGTATTTT
CDR3: CASRVSTDTQYF

V: TRBV18
J: TRBJ1-2
size: .
D: TRBD1
DNA: TGTGCCAGCTCACTGGGACAGCCCCCGATCTATGGCTACACCTTC
CDR3: CASSLGQPPIYGYTF

V: TRBV2
J: TRBJ2-3
size: .
D: .
DNA: TGTGCCAGCAGGAGTGAGGGCGATACGCAGTATTTT
CDR3: CASRSEGDTQYF

V: TRBV7-2
J: TRBJ1-3
size: few
D: .
DNA: TGTGCCAGCAGCTTAGGAAACACCATATATTTT
CDR3: CASSLGNTIYF

V: TRBV2
J: TRBJ1-1
size: .
D: .
DNA: TGTGCCAGCAGTGAACTGGGGGTAAACACTGAAGCTTTCTTT
CDR3: CASSELGVNTEAFF

V: TRBV28
J: TRBJ1-2
size: .
D: .
DNA: TGTGCCAGCAGCGCCGACAGGCGCGGCTACACCTTC
CDR3: CASSADRRGYTF

V: TRBV10-3
J: TRBJ2-1
size: .
D: .
DNA: TGTGCCATCAGTGAGTCAGGCGGTACACCCTACAATGAGCAGTTCTTC
CDR3: CAISESGGTPYNEQFF

V: TRBV9
J: TRBJ2-7
size: .
D: .
DNA: TGTGCCAGCAGCGCCCCGGGACTGTACGAGCAGTACTTC
CDR3: CASSAPGLYEQYF

V: TRBV12-5
J: TRBJ2-3
size: .
D: TRBD1
DNA: TGTGCTAGTGGCCCTGGGACAGGGGGTAGCACAGATACGCAGTATTTT
CDR3: CASGPGTGGSTDTQYF

V: TRBV5-1
J: TRBJ2-1
size: .
D: TRBD2
DNA: TGCGCCAGCAGCTCCATTAGCGGGAGCCATCTCTACAATGAGCAGTTCTTC
CDR3: CASSSISGSHLYNEQFF

V: TRBV4-1
J: TRBJ2-2
size: once
D: TRBD2
DNA: TGCGCCAGCAGCCAAACTATAGCGGGACAAATGCTAGGGGAGCTGTTTTTT
CDR3: CASSQTIAGQMLGELFF

V: TRBV27
J: TRBJ2-1
size: .
D: TRBD2
DNA: TGTGCCAGCAGCCCGCTAGCGGCTTACAATGAGCAGTTCTTC
CDR3: CASSPLAAYNEQFF

V: TRBV7-6
J: TRBJ2-5
size: .
D: .
DNA: TGTGCCAGCAGGACAGGCCAAGAGACCCAGTACTTC
CDR3: CASRTGQETQYF

V: TRBV6-1
J: TRBJ1-1
size: .
D: .
DNA: TGTGCCAGCAGTGATCAAGCGAGGTCAGGGACGACTGAAGCTTTCTTT
CDR3: CASSDQARSGTTEAFF